The entry that follows covers one T cell receptor beta chain sequence. No cognate antigen has been identified for it. No qualities accompany the bases; no much larger clone lies one base away. CDR1 and CDR2, per the germline V gene (reference sequence), are GTSNPN and SVGIG. V is reduced by 6 bases and J by 0 bases, leaving a spacing of 17 bases between them. The CDR3, cysteine through phenylalanine, is 15 amino acids long. CDR3 DNA only is kept here, 45 bases in frame from base 1. TRB repertoires were amplified using about 240-550 ng of genomic DNA isolated from blood. This sample is drawn from a study of T and B cells in COVID-19 patients (dated by TCRdb to about 2020). About the full investigation: In this study, adaptive immunity was profiled in COVID-19 patients who either had active infection or had recovered, using TRB and IGH repertoire sequencing of peripheral blood. The recovered cohort included over 15 patients who contributed some 21 samples, and most of those patients had mild to moderate COVID-19 that was managed on an outpatient basis. Patients in the recovered cohort had a median age of around 30 years, compared with 67 years for patients in the active-infection cohort. Of the approximately 21 patients in the active-infection cohort, fewer than 15 were critically ill and needed mechanical ventilation or ECMO. Comorbidities linked to unfavorable COVID-19 outcome were present in 18 of 20 patients in the active-infection cohort. The repository of TCR and BCR sequences included about 69 time points from around 35 patients, and more than 8 million TCR sequences were analysed. A couple of patients belonged to both the recovered and active cohorts because samples were available from active disease and after recovery. For the repertoire analyses, the comparison was an age-matched reference group of under 45 healthy donors who were negative for COVID-19 antibodies. As many as 9 follow-up blood samples were taken per patient, and some of the samples covered different disease stages within the same individual. Beyond this particular receptor, the publication reports: Prospective validation of the reported TCR clusters was stated to be required before clinical use. TRBV/TRBJ gene usage was reported as strongly skewed in patients with COVID-19. The recovered cohort had 2,331 exclusive TCR clusters, including under 40 low-pGen clusters. Specific T cell subsets (CD4+/Treg/CD8+) and sorted SARS-CoV-2-responsive or tetramer+ T cells had not yet been sequenced, with those experiments still ongoing. The cohort was judged too small for assessing how HLA contributes to COVID-19 susceptibility or severity. In active COVID-19, TRB repertoires were highly clonal, while at recovery, diversity and richness increased above the levels seen in healthy donors. Blood samples from mildly ill patients during symptoms and early samples from severe cases were scarce.

TCRdb records Illumina MiSeq as the sequencer. TRB rearrangements were amplified by multiplex PCR with BIOMED2 TRB-A/B primer pools. Illumina-compatible adapters and 7-nucleotide sample barcodes were added to the amplicons in two consecutive PCRs. All library PCRs used Phusion HS II polymerase. The amplicons were purified from gel with the NucleoSpin Gel and PCR Clean-up kit, measured on Qubit, and then pooled at about 4 nM. Amplicon pool quality was checked on an Agilent 2100 Bioanalyzer before Illumina next-generation sequencing. Concerning the study's data processing: TRB rearrangements were annotated with MiXCR 3.0.8 using the default MiXCR reference library. Non-productive reads and sequences with fewer than 2 reads were excluded, and each unique CDR3 nucleotide sequence counted as one clone. R 3.5.1 was used to calculate clonality, diversity, richness and V-J gene usage. GLIPH2 was used to cluster TCRs by CDR3 similarity, and OLGA was used to calculate generation probabilities. GLIPH2 clusters were kept only when the clusters contained at least four unique TCR clonotypes present in at least three individuals. TCRdb reworked the public reads: Q25 trimming with fastp, MiXCR clone assembly, productive beta chains retained. Rows are combined by CDR3 protein, so each entry shows the most common genes and DNA. Clone size and V and J calls follow TCRdb, not the original study. The sample table lists about 16,000 distinct CDR3 sequences, about 30% of them with a count of one. The ten largest clones capture approximately 3.1% of the sample.

The chain couples TRBV30 to TRBJ1-2; TRBD1 is perhaps the D gene, given 6 matching bases. Sequenced input: blood. This receptor was identified in a human donor who had recovered from COVID-19. This receptor carries the CDR3 CACMPGAISNYGYTF. The bases read TGTGCCTGTATGCCGGGGGCAATCTCTAACTATGGCTACACCTTC.